A selection of T cell receptor beta chains follows, all from one sample in a study of ipilimumab plus nivolumab after autologous stem cell transplantation. Using immunoSEQ multiplex PCR, the repertoire was profiled, and TCRdb retains in-frame clones only, with some absent. The table lists tens of thousands of clones, around 93% of them singletons. The input for sequencing was PBMCs, taken in a trial of ipilimumab plus nivolumab as post-transplant consolidation. The receptor source for this set is a male donor with multiple myeloma. Each CDR3 is given with its conserved first and last residue. The D gene is left open where the match is weak. Part of the rows lack a size; the others show once, few, many or a class for expanded clones.

v_call	d_call	clone_size	j_call	cdr3_nt	cdr3_aa
TRBV18	TRBD1	-	TRBJ2-5	TGTGCCAGCTCACCATATTTCTCTCCCGGGACAGTAGGACAAGAGACCCAGTACTTC	CASSPYFSPGTVGQETQYF
TRBV11-2	-	-	TRBJ2-5	TGTGCCAGCAGCTTATACCACGCGAAGGTCGAGACCCAGTACTTC	CASSLYHAKVETQYF
TRBV5-1	TRBD1	-	TRBJ1-2	TGCGCCAGCAGCTCGACAGGGGTCGGCCGCTACACCTTC	CASSSTGVGRYTF
TRBV29-1	TRBD1	-	TRBJ2-1	TGCAGCGTTGAGAGGACAGGGATGAGGTGGAATGAGCAGTTCTTC	CSVERTGMRWNEQFF
TRBV28	TRBD2	-	TRBJ2-1	TGTGCCAGCAGTTCCCCAGGACTAGCCTACAATGAGCAGTTCTTC	CASSSPGLAYNEQFF
TRBV18	TRBD1	-	TRBJ1-2	TGTGCCAGCTCACCAGCAGTTACTGGACAGGGGACCGGCTACACCTTC	CASSPAVTGQGTGYTF
TRBV6-1	-	-	TRBJ1-5	TGTGCCAGCAGTGAAGTGGGAGGGGGAGGGCAGCCCCAGCATTTT	CASSEVGGGGQPQHF
TRBV13	TRBD1	-	TRBJ1-1	TGTGCCAGCAGCTTAAGTCTGGGACAGGGGAACACTGAAGCTTTCTTT	CASSLSLGQGNTEAFF
TRBV6-1	-	-	TRBJ2-7	TGTGCCACCAAGCCCAGATTCTACGAGCAGTACTTC	CATKPRFYEQYF
TRBV18	TRBD2	-	TRBJ2-2	TGTGCCAGCTCACCACTTAACGGACTAGCGGGGCTACACGGGGAGCTGTTTTTT	CASSPLNGLAGLHGELFF
TRBV7-6	-	-	TRBJ2-7	TGTGCCAGCAGCTTGGGAGAGGGGGTCTACGAGCAGTACTTC	CASSLGEGVYEQYF
TRBV7-2	-	-	TRBJ1-2	TGTGCCAGCAGCTCGAGTCCGCGTAACTATGGCTACACCTTC	CASSSSPRNYGYTF
TRBV19	TRBD1	-	TRBJ1-3	TGTGCCAGTAAGAGGGACAGGGGAAGTACGGGAAACACCATATATTTT	CASKRDRGSTGNTIYF
TRBV28	-	-	TRBJ1-5	TGTGCCAGCAGTTCCCCCCCGGGACTGCGGCCCCAGCATTTT	CASSSPPGLRPQHF
TRBV9	TRBD2	-	TRBJ2-2	TGTGCCAGCAGCGCCCCCACCCGGGGGGTCACCGGGGAGCTGTTTTTT	CASSAPTRGVTGELFF
TRBV7-9	TRBD2	-	TRBJ2-1	TGTGCCAGCAGCGTCCCGGGGCGGGGGGTTATTAATGAGCAGTTCTTC	CASSVPGRGVINEQFF
TRBV19	-	-	TRBJ1-1	TGTGCCAGTAACCGGGACATTGAAGCTTTCTTT	CASNRDIEAFF
TRBV19	TRBD1	-	TRBJ2-7	TGTGCCAGTAGTATCGCCGTTGGACAGGGCATTTACGAGCAGTACTTC	CASSIAVGQGIYEQYF
TRBV27	-	-	TRBJ2-7	TGTGCCAGCAGTTTATCTGGCGACGAGCAGTACTTC	CASSLSGDEQYF
TRBV30	-	-	TRBJ2-3	TGTGCCTGGAGTGTAGTCCGAGATACGCAGTATTTT	CAWSVVRDTQYF
TRBV29-1	-	-	TRBJ2-4	TGCAGCGTAGCGACAGGCGCAAAAATTCAGTACTTC	CSVATGAKIQYF
TRBV9	TRBD1	once	TRBJ1-3	TGTGCCAGCAGCGTAGACCCGGGACAGGGGAGGAGGTTTAGCTCTGGAAACACCATATATTTT	CASSVDPGQGRRFSSGNTIYF
TRBV4-3	-	-	TRBJ2-7	TGCGCCAGCAGCCAGCTCCTGAACTCCTACGAGCAGTACTTC	CASSQLLNSYEQYF
TRBV2	-	-	TRBJ2-2	TGTGCCAGCGGCCTTGCCGGGGAGCTGTTTTTT	CASGLAGELFF
TRBV2	TRBD1	-	TRBJ1-2	TGTGCCAGCACCTCGGGACAGATCCATGGCTACACCTTC	CASTSGQIHGYTF
TRBV5-1	-	-	TRBJ1-2	TGCGCCAGCAGCTACGGCGGGACTCCCGGGCGTGGAGGTGGCTACACCTTC	CASSYGGTPGRGGGYTF
TRBV18	TRBD2	-	TRBJ2-7	TGTGCCAGCTCCTTCGGACTAGCGGGGGGGCACTACGAGCAGTACTTC	CASSFGLAGGHYEQYF
TRBV25-1	-	-	TRBJ1-5	TGTGCCAGCAGTGAACCCCCCCTTGTTCAGCCCCAGCATTTT	CASSEPPLVQPQHF